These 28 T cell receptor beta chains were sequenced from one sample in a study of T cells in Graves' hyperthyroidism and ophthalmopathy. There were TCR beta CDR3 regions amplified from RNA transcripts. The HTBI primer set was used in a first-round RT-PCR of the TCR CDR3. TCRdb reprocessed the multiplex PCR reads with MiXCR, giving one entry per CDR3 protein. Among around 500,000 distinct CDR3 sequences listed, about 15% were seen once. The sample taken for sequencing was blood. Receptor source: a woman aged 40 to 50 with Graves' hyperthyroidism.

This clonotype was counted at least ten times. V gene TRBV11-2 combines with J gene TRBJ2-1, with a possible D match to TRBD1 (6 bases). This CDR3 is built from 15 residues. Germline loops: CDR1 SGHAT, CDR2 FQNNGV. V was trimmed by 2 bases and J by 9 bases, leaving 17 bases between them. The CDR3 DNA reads TGTGCCAGCAGCTTATCATCCGGGTTGGACAGTGAGCAGTTCTTC. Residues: CASSLSSGLDSEQFF.

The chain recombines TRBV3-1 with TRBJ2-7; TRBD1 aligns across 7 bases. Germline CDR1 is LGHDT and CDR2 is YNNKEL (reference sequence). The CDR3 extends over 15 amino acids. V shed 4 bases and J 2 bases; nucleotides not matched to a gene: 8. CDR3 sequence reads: CASSPGQEKPYEQYF. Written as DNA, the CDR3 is TGTGCCAGCAGCCCCGGACAGGAAAAACCCTACGAGCAGTACTTC.

In nucleotides, the CDR3 is TGCGCCAGCAGCCATCCAAGGGACAGGACCTACTACGAGCAGTACTTC. It yields the protein CASSHPRDRTYYEQYF. The chain is built from TRBV4-1 and TRBJ2-7, with 8 bases matching TRBD1. The CDR3 consists of 16 residues. V gave up 3 bases and J gave up 3 bases; unmatched junction bases: 10. CDR1 is MGHRA and CDR2 is YSYEKL in the germline V gene.

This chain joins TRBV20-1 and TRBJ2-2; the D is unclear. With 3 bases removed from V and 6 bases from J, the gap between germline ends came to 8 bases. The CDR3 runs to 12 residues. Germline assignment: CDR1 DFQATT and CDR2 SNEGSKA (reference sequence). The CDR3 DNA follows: TGCAGTGCTAGCGGGTGGGCCGGGGAGCTGTTTTTT. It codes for CSASGWAGELFF.

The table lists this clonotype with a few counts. CDR3 bases: TGTGCCAGCAGCGCACCCAACAATGAGCAGTTCTTC. Protein product: CASSAPNNEQFF. The V gene is TRBV7-8, the J gene TRBJ2-1; D is ambiguous. The CDR3 sequence is 12 residues long. V was shortened by 5 bases and J by 5 bases, with 7 bases between the two germline ends. CDR1 is SGHVS and CDR2 is FQNEAQ in the germline V gene.

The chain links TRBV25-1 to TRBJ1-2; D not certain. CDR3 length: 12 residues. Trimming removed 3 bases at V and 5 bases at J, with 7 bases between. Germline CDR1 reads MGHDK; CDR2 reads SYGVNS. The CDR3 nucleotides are TGTGCCAGCAGTGACGGCCAGTATGGCTACACCTTC. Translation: CASSDGQYGYTF.

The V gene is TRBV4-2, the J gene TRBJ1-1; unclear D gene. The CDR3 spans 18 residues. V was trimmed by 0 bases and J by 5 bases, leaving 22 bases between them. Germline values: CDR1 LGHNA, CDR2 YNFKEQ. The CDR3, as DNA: TGTGCCAGCAGCCAAGATCGTGAGTCGAAGGGCCTAGGTACTGAAGCTTTCTTT. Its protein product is CASSQDRESKGLGTEAFF.

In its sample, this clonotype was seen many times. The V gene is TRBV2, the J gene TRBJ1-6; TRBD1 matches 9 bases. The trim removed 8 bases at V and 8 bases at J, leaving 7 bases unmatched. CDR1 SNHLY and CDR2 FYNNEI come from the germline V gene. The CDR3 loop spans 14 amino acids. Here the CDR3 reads CASGRDRGYSPLHF. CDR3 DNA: TGTGCCAGCGGGAGAGACAGGGGGTATTCACCCCTCCACTTT.

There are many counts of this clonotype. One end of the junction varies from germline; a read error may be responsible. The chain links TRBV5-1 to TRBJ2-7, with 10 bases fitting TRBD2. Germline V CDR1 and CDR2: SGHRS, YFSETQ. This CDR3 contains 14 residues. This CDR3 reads CASSPGTSAYEQYF. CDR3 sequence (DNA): TGTGCCAGCAGCCCCGGGACTAGCGCCTACGAGCAGTACTTC.

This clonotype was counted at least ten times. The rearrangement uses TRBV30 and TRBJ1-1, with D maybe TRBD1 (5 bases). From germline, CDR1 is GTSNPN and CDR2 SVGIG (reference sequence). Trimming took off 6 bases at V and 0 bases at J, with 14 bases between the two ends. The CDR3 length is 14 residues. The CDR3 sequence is CACGVGTVNTEAFF. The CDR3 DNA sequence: TGTGCCTGCGGGGTGGGGACGGTGAACACTGAAGCTTTCTTT.

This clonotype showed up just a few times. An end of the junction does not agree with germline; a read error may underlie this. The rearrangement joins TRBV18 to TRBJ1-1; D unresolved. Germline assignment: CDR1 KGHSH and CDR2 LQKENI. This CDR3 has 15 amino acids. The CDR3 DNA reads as TGTGCCAGATCACCACCCAGAGGCATAGGAACTGAAGCTTTCTTT. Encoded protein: CARSPPRGIGTEAFF.

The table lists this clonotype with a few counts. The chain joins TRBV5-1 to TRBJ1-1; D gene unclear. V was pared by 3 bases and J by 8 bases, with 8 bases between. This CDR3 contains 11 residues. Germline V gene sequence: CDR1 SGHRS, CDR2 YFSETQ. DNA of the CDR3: TGCGCCAGCAGCTCTGCGGGAGAAGCTTTCTTT. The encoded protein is CASSSAGEAFF.

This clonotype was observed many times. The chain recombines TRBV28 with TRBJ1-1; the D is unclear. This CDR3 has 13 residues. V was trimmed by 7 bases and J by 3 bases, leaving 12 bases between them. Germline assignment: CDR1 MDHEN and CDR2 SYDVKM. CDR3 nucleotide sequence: TGTGCCAGCACCCCCTTCATGGACACTGAAGCTTTCTTT. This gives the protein CASTPFMDTEAFF.

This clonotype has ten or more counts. CDR3 sequence: CASSFGGLAGGYEQFF. The CDR3 coding sequence is TGTGCCAGCAGTTTCGGGGGACTAGCGGGAGGGTATGAGCAGTTCTTC. V usage is TRBV27 and J usage is TRBJ2-1; 16 nucleotides agree with TRBD2. The length of the CDR3 is 16 residues. CDR1 is MNHEY, CDR2 SMNVEV, per germline (reference sequence). V was pared by 3 bases and J by 8 bases, with 4 bases of the junction left unmatched.

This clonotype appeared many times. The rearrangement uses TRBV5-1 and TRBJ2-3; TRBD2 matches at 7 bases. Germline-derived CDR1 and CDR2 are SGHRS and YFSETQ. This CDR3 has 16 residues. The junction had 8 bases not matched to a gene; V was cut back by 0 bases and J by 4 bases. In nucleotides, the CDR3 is TGCGCCAGCAGCTTGGCCTCGGGCGGGAGTGCAGATACGCAGTATTTT. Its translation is CASSLASGGSADTQYF.

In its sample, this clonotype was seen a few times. The CDR3 nucleotides are TGTGCCAGCAGCACCTCAGAGAATCAGCCCCAGCATTTT. Encoded protein: CASSTSENQPQHF. This sequence joins TRBV12-3 or TRBV12-4 and TRBJ1-5; no firm D call. V was cut by 6 bases and J by 4 bases, with 10 bases left in between. The CDR3 runs to 13 residues.

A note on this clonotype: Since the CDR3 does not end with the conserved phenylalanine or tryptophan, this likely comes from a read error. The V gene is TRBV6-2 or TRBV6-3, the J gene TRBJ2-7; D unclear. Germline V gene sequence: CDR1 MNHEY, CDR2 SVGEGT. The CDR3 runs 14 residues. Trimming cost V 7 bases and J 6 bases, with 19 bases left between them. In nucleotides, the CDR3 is TGTGCCAGCAAACTCCCGAACAGCGAGAGCGAGCAGTACCTC. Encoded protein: CASKLPNSESEQYL.

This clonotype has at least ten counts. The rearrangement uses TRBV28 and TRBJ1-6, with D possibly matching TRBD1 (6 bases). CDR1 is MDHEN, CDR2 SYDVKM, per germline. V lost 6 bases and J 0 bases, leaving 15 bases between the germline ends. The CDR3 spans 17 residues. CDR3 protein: CASSLRTASSYNSPLHF. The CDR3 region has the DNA TGTGCCAGCAGCCTCAGGACAGCGAGCTCCTATAATTCACCCCTCCACTTT.

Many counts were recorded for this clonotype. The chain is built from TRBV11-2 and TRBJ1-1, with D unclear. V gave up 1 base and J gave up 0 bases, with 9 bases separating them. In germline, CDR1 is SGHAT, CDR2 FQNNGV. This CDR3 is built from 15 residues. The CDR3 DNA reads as TGTGCCAGCAGCTTAGGAGCCTCTATGAACACTGAAGCTTTCTTT. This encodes CASSLGASMNTEAFF. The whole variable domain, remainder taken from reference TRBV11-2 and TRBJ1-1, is EAGVAQSPRYKIIEKRQSVAFWCNPISGHATLYWYQQILGQGPKLLIQFQNNGVVDDSQLPKDRFSAERLKGVDSTLKIQPAKLEDSAVYLCASSLGASMNTEAFFGQGTRLTVV.

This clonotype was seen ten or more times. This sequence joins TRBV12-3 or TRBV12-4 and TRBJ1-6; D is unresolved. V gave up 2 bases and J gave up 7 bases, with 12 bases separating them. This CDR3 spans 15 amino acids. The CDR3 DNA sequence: TGTGCCAGCAGTTTATTCGGCAGACTGAATTCACCCCTCCACTTT. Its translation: CASSLFGRLNSPLHF.

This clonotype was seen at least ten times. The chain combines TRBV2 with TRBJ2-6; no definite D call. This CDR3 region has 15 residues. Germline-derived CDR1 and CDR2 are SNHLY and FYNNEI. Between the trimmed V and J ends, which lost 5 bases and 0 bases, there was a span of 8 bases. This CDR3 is CASSQDRSGANVLTF. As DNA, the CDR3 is TGTGCCAGCAGTCAAGACCGCTCTGGGGCCAACGTCCTGACTTTC. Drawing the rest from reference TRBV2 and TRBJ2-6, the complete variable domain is EPEVTQTPSHQVTQMGQEVILRCVPISNHLYFYWYRQILGQKVEFLVSFYNNEISEKSEIFDDQFSVERPDGSNFTLKIRSTKLEDSAMYFCASSQDRSGANVLTFGAGSRLTVL.

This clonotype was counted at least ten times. The CDR3 DNA follows: TGTGCCAGTAGTACGGGACTAGCGGGACCTGAGCAGTTCTTC. The encoded protein is CASSTGLAGPEQFF. The chain recombines TRBV19 with TRBJ2-1; 13 positions agree with TRBD2. The trim removed 4 bases at V and 9 bases at J, leaving 3 bases unmatched. Germline V gives CDR1 LNHDA, CDR2 SQIVND (reference sequence). This CDR3 contains 14 residues.

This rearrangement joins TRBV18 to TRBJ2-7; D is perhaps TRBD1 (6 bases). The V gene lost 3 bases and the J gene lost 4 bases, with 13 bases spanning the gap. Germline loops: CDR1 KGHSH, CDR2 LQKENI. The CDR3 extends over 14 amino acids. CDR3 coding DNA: TGTGCCAGCTCACCTCGGGACACGAGATACGAGCAGTACTTC. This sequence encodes CASSPRDTRYEQYF.

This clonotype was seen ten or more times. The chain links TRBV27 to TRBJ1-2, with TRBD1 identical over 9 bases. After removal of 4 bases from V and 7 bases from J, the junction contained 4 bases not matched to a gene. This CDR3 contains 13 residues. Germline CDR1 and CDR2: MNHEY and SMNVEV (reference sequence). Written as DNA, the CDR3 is TGTGCCAGCAGTTCCCTGACAGGGGGTGGCTACACCTTC. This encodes CASSSLTGGGYTF.

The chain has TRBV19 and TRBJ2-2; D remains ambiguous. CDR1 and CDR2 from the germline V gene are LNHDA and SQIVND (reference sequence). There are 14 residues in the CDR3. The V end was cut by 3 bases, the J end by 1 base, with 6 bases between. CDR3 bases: TGTGCCAGTAGTATGGGCAGGAACACCGGGGAGCTGTTTTTT. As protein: CASSMGRNTGELFF.

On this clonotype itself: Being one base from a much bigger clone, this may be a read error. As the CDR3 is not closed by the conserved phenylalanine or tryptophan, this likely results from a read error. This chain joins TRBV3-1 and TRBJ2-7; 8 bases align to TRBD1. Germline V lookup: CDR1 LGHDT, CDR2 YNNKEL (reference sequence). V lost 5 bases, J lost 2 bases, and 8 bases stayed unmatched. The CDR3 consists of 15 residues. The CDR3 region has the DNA TGTGCCAGCAGCTTGCGGACAGGGTCAGCCTACGAGCAGTACTTA. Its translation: CASSLRTGSAYEQYL.

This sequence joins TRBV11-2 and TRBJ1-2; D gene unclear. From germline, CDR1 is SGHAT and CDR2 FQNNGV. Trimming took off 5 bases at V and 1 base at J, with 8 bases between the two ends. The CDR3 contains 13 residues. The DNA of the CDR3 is TGTGCCAGCAGCCCGGACCTTAACTATGGCTACACCTTC. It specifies CASSPDLNYGYTF.

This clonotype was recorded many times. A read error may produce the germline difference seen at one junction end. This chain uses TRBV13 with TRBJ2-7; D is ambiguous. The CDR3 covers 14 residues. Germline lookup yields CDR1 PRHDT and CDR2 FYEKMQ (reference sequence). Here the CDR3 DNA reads TGTGCCAGCAGCATAGGAACAGTTTCCTACGAGCAGTACTTC. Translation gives CASSIGTVSYEQYF.